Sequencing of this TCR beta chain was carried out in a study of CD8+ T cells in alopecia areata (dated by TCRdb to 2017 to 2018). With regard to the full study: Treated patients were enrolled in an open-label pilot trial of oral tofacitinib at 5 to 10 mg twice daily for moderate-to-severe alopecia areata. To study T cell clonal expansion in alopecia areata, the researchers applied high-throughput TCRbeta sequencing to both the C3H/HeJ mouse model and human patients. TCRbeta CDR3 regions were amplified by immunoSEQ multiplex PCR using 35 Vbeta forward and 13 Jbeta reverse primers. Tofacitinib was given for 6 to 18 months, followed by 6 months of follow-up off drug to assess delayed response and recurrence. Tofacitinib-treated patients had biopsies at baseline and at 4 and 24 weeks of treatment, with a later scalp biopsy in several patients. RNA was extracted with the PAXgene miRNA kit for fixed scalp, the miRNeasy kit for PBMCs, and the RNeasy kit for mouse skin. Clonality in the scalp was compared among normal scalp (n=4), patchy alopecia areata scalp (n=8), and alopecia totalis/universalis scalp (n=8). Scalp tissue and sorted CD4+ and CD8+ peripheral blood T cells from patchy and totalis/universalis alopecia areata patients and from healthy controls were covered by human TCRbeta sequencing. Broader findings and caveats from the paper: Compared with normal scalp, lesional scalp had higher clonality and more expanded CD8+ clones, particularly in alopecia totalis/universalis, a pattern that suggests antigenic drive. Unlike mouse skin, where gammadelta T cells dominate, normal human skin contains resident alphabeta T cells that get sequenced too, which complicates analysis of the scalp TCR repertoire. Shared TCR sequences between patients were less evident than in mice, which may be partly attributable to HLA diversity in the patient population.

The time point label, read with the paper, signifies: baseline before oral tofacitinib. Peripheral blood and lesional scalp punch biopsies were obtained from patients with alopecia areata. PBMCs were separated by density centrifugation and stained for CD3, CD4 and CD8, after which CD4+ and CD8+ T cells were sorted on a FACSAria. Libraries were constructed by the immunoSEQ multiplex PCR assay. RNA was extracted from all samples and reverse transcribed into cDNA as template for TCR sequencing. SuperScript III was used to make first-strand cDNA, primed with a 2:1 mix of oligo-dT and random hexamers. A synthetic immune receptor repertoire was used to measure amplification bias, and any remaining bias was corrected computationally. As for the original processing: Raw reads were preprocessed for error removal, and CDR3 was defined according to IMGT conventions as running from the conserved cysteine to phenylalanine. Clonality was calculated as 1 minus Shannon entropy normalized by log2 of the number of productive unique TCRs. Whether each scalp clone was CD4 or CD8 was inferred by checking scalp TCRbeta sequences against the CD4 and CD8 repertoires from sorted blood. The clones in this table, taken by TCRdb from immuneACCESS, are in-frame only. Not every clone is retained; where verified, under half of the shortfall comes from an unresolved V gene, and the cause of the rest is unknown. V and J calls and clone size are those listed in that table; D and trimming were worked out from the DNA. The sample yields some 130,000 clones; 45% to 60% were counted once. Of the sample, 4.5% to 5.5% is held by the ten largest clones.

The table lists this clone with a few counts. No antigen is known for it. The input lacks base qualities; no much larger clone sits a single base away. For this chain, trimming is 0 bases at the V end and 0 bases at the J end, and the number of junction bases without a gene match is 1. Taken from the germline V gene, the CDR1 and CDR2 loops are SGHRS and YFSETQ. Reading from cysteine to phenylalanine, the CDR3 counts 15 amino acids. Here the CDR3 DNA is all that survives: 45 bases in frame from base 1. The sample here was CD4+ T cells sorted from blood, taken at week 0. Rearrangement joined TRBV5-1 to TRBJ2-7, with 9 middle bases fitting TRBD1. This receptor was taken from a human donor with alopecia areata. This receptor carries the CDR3 CASSLETGGSYEQYF. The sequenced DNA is TGCGCCAGCAGCTTGGAGACAGGGGGCTCCTACGAGCAGTACTTC.